What follows describes a single T cell receptor beta chain. Its antigen is unidentified. The sample belongs to a study of T cells after yellow fever vaccination. General study findings and limits: Post-booster repertoires contained most primary-vaccination clones again (approximately 97% CD4, over 70% CD8). A limited proportion of clonotypes was detected within both the CD4 and CD8 compartments.

UMIs were added to TCR cDNA along with a universal primer site when it was made by 5'RACE template switching. TCRdb ran MiXCR on the 5' RACE reads and lists one entry per CDR3 protein. The sample records 300,000 to 400,000 distinct CDR3 sequences, around a tenth being singletons. The CDR3 spans 18 residues. Trimming removed 6 bases from V and 3 bases from J; junction bases left unmatched: 14. Germline CDR1 MDHEN, CDR2 SYDVKM. The rearrangement uses TRBV28 and TRBJ2-6, with 7 bases matching TRBD1. This TCR derives from a man aged 18 to 30 who received the YFV17D yellow fever vaccine. Sample: CD4+ T cells sorted from PBMCs, taken 45 days after the yellow fever booster vaccination. CDR3 residues: CASSLPGTADGGANVLTF. The CDR3 DNA is TGTGCCAGCAGCCTCCCCGGGACAGCAGATGGTGGGGCCAACGTCCTGACTTTC.